This T cell receptor (beta chain) was retrieved from a study of shared clonotypes between healthy human individuals. The overall study: Donor composition was a couple of women and a few men, aged 18 to 49.

The method was immunoSEQ multiplex PCR; TCRdb's version includes in-frame clones alone and lacks a portion of them. The sample records roughly 2 million clones, 90% to 95% being singletons. The CDR3 extends over 12 amino acids. Per the germline V gene, CDR1 is SQVTM and CDR2 is ANQGSEA. V lost 2 bases, J lost 7 bases, and 9 bases lay in between. This TCR derives from a man between 18 and 29 years old in good health. The sequenced sample was naive CD4+ T cells sorted from blood. Subset defined: CD45RA+ positively selected. The J gene is TRBJ2-1, the V gene TRBV29-1; D gene unclear. CDR3: CSVEMTHNEQFF. DNA of the CDR3: TGCAGCGTTGAAATGACTCATAATGAGCAGTTCTTC.